Shown below are 3 T cell receptor beta chains from a single sample sequenced in a study of blood T cell repertoires in COVID-19. TCRdb's table, derived via immunoSEQ multiplex PCR, lists solely in-frame clones and lacks some. In the table there are approximately 310,000 clones, 75% to 90% of which are singletons. The material sequenced was PBMCs or T cells enriched from blood (not recorded which). Every receptor here comes from a young woman who had been exposed to COVID-19.

This clone was seen a handful of times. The chain has TRBV24-1 and TRBJ1-2, with 7 nucleotides matching TRBD1. Germline-derived CDR1 and CDR2 are KGHDR and SFDVKD. This CDR3 spans 15 amino acids. V lost 4 bases, J lost 4 bases, and 8 bases stayed unmatched. For the CDR3, the DNA is TGTGCCACCAGTGACGACGACAGGGCGCCCTATGGCTACACCTTC. Translating it yields CATSDDDRAPYGYTF.

This chain uses TRBV2 with TRBJ2-3; 8 positions agree with TRBD2. The J segment lost 2 bases and the V segment lost 5 bases, leaving 12 bases of the junction unmatched. The CDR3 consists of 17 residues. Germline V gene sequence: CDR1 SNHLY, CDR2 FYNNEI. CDR3 sequence: CASSYQWDSGNTDTQYF. The CDR3 DNA follows: TGTGCCAGCAGTTACCAGTGGGATAGCGGGAACACAGATACGCAGTATTTT.

Details on this clone: One end of the junction is discordant with germline, which a read error may explain. The V and J genes are TRBV27 and TRBJ2-7, with D possibly being TRBD1 (5 bases). Germline V gene lookup returns CDR1 MNHEY and CDR2 SMNVEV (reference sequence). The CDR3 covers 13 residues. In DNA, the CDR3 is TGTGCCAACAGTTTAAGGGGCCGGCACGAGCAGTACTTC. Residues: CANSLRGRHEQYF.